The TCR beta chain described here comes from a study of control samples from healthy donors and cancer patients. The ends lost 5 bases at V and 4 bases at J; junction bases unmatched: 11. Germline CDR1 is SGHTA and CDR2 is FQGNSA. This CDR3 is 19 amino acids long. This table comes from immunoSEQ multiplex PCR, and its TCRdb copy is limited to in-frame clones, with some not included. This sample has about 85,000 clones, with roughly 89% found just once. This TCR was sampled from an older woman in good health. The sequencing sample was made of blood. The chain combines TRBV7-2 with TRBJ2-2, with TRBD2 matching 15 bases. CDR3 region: CASSGTGLAGGGGTGELFF. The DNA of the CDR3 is TGTGCCAGCAGCGGGACGGGACTAGCGGGAGGAGGAGGCACCGGGGAGCTGTTTTTT.